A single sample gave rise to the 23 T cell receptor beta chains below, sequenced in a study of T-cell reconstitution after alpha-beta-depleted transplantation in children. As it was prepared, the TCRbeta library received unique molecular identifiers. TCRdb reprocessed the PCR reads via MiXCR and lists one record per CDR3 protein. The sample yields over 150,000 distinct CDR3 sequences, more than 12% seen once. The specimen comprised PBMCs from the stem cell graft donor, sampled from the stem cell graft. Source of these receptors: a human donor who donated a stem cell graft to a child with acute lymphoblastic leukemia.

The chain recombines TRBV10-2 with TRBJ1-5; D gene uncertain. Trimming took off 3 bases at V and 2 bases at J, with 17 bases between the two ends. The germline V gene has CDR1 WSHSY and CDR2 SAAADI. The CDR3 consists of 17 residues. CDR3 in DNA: TGCGCCAGCAGTGATTTAAGTGCAGGTATTGGCAATCAGCCCCAGCATTTT. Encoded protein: CASSDLSAGIGNQPQHF.

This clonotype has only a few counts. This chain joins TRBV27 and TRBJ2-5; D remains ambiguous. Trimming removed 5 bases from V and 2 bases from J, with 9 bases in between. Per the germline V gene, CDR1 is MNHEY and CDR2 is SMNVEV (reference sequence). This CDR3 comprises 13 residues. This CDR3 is CASSTSGQETQYF. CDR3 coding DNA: TGTGCCAGCAGTACCTCTGGGCAAGAGACCCAGTACTTC.

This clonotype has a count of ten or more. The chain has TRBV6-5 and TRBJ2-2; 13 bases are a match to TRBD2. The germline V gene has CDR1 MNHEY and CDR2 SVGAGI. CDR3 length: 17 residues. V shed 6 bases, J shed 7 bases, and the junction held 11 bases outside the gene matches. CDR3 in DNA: TGTGCCAGCAGCTACACTGGACTAGCGGGAGACGGCGGGGAGCTGTTTTTT. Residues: CASSYTGLAGDGGELFF.

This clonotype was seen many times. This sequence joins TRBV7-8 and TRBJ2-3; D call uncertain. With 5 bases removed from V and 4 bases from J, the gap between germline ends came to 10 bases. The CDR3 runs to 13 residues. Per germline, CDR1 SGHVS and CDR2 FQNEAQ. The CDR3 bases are TGTGCCAGCAGCGGGATAGCTCCAGATACGCAGTATTTT. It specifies CASSGIAPDTQYF.

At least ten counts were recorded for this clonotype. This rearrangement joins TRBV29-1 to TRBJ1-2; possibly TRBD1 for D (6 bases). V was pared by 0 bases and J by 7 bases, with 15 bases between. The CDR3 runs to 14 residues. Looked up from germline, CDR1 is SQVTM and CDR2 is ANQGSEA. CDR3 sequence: CSVEEVGGGRGYTF. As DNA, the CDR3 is TGCAGCGTTGAAGAAGTGGGGGGCGGGCGTGGCTACACCTTC.

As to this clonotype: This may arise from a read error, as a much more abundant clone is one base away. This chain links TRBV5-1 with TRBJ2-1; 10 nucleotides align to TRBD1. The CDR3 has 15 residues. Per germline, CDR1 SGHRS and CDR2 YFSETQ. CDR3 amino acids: CASSRDRGNYNERFF. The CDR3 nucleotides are TGCGCCAGCAGTCGGGACAGGGGAAACTACAATGAGCGGTTCTTC.

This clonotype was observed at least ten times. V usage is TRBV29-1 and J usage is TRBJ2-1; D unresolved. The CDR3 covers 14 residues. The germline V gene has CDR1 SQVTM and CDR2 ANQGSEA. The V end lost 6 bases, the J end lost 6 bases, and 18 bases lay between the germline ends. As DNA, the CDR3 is TGCAGCGTGCCGACACCCGACCGTTTCAATGAGCAGTTCTTC. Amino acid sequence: CSVPTPDRFNEQFF.

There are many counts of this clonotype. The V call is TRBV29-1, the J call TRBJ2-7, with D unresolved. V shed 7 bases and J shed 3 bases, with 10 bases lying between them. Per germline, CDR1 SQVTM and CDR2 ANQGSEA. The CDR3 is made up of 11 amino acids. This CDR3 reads CSAAVYYEQYF. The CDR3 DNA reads TGCAGCGCTGCGGTCTACTACGAGCAGTACTTC.

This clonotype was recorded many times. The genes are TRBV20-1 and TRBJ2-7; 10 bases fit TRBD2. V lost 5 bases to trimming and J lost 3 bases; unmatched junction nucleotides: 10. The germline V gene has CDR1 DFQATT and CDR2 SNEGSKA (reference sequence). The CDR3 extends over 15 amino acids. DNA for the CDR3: TGCAGTGCTGCACCGCAACTAGCGGGACGCTACGAGCAGTACTTC. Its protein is CSAAPQLAGRYEQYF.

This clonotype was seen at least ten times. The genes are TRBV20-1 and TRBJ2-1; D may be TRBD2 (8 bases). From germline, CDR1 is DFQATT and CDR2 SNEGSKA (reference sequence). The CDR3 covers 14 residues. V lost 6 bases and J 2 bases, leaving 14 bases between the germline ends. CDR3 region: CSAAGGQAYNEQFF. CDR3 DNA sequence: TGCAGTGCCGCGGGAGGACAGGCCTACAATGAGCAGTTCTTC.

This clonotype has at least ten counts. CDR3 nucleotides: TGTGCCAGCAGCTTGGGACAGCTGAAGTACCAAGAGACCCAGTACTTC. Protein product: CASSLGQLKYQETQYF. The chain has TRBV5-8 and TRBJ2-5; tentatively, D is TRBD1 (5 bases). The V gene's germline CDR1 is SGHTS and CDR2 YDEGEE. V lost 0 bases and J lost 0, with 12 bases in between. This CDR3 region has 16 residues.

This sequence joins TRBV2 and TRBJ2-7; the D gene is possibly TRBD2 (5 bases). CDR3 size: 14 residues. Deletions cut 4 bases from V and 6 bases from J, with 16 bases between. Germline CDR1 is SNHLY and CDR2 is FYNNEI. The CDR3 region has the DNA TGTGCCAGCAGTGTCGGTAGCGACACTCCCGAGCAGTACTTC. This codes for CASSVGSDTPEQYF.

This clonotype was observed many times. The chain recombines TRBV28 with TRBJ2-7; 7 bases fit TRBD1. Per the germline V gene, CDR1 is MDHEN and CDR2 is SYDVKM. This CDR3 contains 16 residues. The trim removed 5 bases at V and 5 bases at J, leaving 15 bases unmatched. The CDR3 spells CASSDLLGGDLHEQYF. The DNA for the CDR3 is TGTGCCAGCAGTGACCTGTTAGGGGGCGATCTCCACGAGCAGTACTTC.

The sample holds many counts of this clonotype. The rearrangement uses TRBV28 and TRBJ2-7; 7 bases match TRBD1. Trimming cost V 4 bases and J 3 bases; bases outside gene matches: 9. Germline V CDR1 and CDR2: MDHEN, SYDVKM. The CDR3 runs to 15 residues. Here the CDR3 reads CASSWGQNPFYEQYF. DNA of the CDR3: TGTGCCAGCAGTTGGGGACAGAACCCCTTCTACGAGCAGTACTTC.

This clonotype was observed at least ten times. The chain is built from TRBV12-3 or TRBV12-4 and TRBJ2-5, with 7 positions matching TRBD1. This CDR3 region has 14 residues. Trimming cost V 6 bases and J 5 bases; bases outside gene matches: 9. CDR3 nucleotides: TGTGCCAGCAGCTCTACAGGGGTGGAGGAGACCCAGTACTTC. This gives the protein CASSSTGVEETQYF.

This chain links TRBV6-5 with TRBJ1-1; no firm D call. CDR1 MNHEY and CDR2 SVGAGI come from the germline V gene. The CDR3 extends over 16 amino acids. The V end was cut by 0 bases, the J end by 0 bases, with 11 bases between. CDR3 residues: CASSYSPEGMNTEAFF. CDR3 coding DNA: TGTGCCAGCAGTTACTCGCCGGAAGGCATGAACACTGAAGCTTTCTTT.

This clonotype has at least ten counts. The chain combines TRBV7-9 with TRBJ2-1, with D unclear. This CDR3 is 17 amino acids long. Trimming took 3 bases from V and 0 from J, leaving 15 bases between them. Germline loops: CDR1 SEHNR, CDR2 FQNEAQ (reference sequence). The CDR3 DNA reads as TGTGCCAGCAGCTTTGGCGGAGCCTATAGCTCCTACAATGAGCAGTTCTTC. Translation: CASSFGGAYSSYNEQFF.

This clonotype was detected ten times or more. The CDR3 coding sequence is TGTGCCAGCAGCCAATATGGGAGGCTAAACGAGCAGTACTTC. It encodes CASSQYGRLNEQYF. The gene calls are TRBV16 and TRBJ2-7; D might be TRBD2 (6 bases). Per the germline V gene, CDR1 is KGHSY and CDR2 is FQNENV. The length of the CDR3 is 14 residues. Trimming left V 1 base short and J 5 bases short, with 12 bases between.

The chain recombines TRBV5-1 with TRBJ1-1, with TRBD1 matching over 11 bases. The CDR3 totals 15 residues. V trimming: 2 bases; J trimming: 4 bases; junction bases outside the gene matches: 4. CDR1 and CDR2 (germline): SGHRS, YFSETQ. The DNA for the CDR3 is TGCGCCAGCAGCTTTACTGGGACAGGGGGCACTGAAGCTTTCTTT. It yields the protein CASSFTGTGGTEAFF.

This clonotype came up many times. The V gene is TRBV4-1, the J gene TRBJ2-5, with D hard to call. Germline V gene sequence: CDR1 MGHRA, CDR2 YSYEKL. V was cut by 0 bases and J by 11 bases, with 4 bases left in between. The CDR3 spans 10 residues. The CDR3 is CASSQEPQYF. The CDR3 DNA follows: TGCGCCAGCAGCCAAGAACCGCAGTACTTC.

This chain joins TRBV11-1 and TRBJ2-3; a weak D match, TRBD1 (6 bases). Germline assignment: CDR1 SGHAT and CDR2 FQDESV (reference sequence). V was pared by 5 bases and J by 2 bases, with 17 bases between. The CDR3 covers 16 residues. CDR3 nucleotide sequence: TGTGCCAGCAGCCCCCCTAGCACAGGGTACACAGATACGCAGTATTTT. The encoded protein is CASSPPSTGYTDTQYF.

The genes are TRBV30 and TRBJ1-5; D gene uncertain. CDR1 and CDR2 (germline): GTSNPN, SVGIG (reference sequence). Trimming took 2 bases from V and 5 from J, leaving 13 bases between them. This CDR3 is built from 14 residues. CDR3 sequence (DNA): TGTGCCTGGAGTCCCTCTTCGACCGATCAGCCCCAGCATTTT. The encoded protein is CAWSPSSTDQPQHF.

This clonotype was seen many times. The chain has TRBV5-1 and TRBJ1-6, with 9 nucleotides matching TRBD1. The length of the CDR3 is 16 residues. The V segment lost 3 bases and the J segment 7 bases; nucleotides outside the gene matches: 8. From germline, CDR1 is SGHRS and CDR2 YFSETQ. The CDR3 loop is CASSSQPGTGNSPLHF. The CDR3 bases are TGCGCCAGCAGCTCCCAACCTGGGACAGGGAATTCACCCCTCCACTTT.